This passage covers 10 T cell receptor beta chains from one sample sequenced in a study of glioma-infiltrating T cells. Using RNA template, CDR3s of TCR alpha and beta were amplified with iRepertoire arm-PCR. TCRdb re-derived calls from the multiplex PCR reads in MiXCR, one entry per CDR3 protein. The data contain under 50,000 distinct CDR3 sequences, more than 20% of them singletons. Sample: glioma tissue, nonneoplastic brain tissue, or PBMCs (not recorded which). These receptor sequences come from a human donor with low-grade glioma or glioblastoma, undergoing nonglioma brain surgery, or in good health (not recorded which).

This clonotype was seen only a few times. Written as DNA, the CDR3 is TGTGCCAGCAGTGAAGCGCGGTCCCAAGAGACCCAGTACTTC. This sequence encodes CASSEARSQETQYF. The chain employs TRBV2 and TRBJ2-5; D gene unclear. Germline V lookup: CDR1 SNHLY, CDR2 FYNNEI. The CDR3 has 14 amino acids. V lost 0 bases and J lost 1, with 6 bases in between.

This clonotype occurred many times. This chain links TRBV20-1 with TRBJ2-5; D might be TRBD1 or TRBD2, each matching 5 bases. The CDR3 contains 11 residues. Germline CDR1 is DFQATT and CDR2 is SNEGSKA (reference sequence). In DNA form, the CDR3 reads TGCTCCTTTAAGAGGGGAGAGACCCAGTACTTC. Its protein is CSFKRGETQYF.

In this sample, this clonotype turned up many times. J is TRBJ2-1 and V is TRBV27, with D tentatively TRBD2 (6 bases). The CDR3 totals 14 residues. Trimming shortened V by 2 bases and J by 7 bases, and 12 bases separated the two germline ends. CDR1 MNHEY and CDR2 SMNVEV come from the germline V gene (reference sequence). CDR3 loop: CASSLGEVRNEQFF. In nucleotides, the CDR3 is TGTGCCAGCAGTTTAGGGGAGGTAAGGAATGAGCAGTTCTTC.

Comment on this clonotype: This sequence may be a read error, since a much larger clone differs from it by one base. The chain joins TRBV4-1 to TRBJ2-3; D perhaps matches TRBD2 (5 bases). CDR3 length: 15 residues. CDR1 is MGHRA, CDR2 YSYEKL, per germline. With 5 bases removed from V and 0 bases from J, the gap between germline ends came to 12 bases. The CDR3 DNA reads as TGCGCCAGCAGCAAAACCGGGGAGAGCACAGATACGCAGTATTTT. Translated: CASSKTGESTDTQYF.

This rearrangement joins TRBV29-1 to TRBJ2-1; maybe TRBD2 (5 bases). The V gene lost 8 bases and the J gene lost 8 bases, with 13 bases spanning the gap. The germline gives CDR1 SQVTM, CDR2 ANQGSEA. This CDR3 region has 11 residues. CDR3 sequence reads: CSSGGGDEQFF. CDR3 nucleotide sequence: TGCAGCTCAGGCGGAGGTGATGAGCAGTTCTTC.

In its sample, this clonotype was seen once. This may be a read error: a much more frequent sequence differs by one nucleotide. The chain has TRBV7-9 and TRBJ2-5; D is perhaps TRBD2 (5 bases). The germline CDR1 and CDR2 sequences are SEHNR and FQNEAQ (reference sequence). The CDR3 has 15 amino acids. CDR3 protein: CASSSSGFSEESQYF. Here the CDR3 DNA reads TGTGCCAGCAGCTCCAGCGGATTCTCAGAAGAGAGCCAGTACTTC.

This clonotype was picked up many times. This rearrangement joins TRBV4-1 to TRBJ2-1; 13 positions match TRBD2. V lost 2 bases to trimming and J lost 6 bases; unmatched junction nucleotides: 1. CDR1 is MGHRA, CDR2 YSYEKL, per germline. The length of the CDR3 is 15 residues. The CDR3 sequence: CASSQTSGGANEQFF. DNA for the CDR3: TGCGCCAGCAGCCAAACTAGCGGGGGGGCCAATGAGCAGTTCTTC.

This clonotype was seen at least ten times. The rearrangement joins TRBV7-9 to TRBJ2-7; 10 bases match TRBD1. With 4 bases clipped from V and 2 bases from J, the junction kept 5 bases outside the gene matches. There are 15 residues in the CDR3. Germline CDR1 reads SEHNR; CDR2 reads FQNEAQ (reference sequence). Here the CDR3 reads CASSYGTGAPYEQYF. The CDR3 nucleotides read TGTGCCAGCAGCTACGGGACAGGGGCCCCCTACGAGCAGTACTTC.

This chain uses TRBV3-1 with TRBJ2-6, with a weak D call TRBD2 (5 bases). The ends were cut back, 4 bases at V and 2 bases at J, with 9 bases in the middle. The germline gives CDR1 LGHDT, CDR2 YNNKEL (reference sequence). The CDR3 consists of 15 residues. The DNA for the CDR3 is TGTGCCAGCAGCCCTCGGGGAGCTGGGGCCAACGTCCTGACTTTC. This sequence encodes CASSPRGAGANVLTF.

At least ten counts were recorded for this clonotype. The CDR3 here is CASSLGGRAINEQFF. CDR3 coding DNA: TGTGCCAGCAGCTTGGGCGGGAGGGCTATTAATGAGCAGTTCTTC. The V gene is TRBV7-2, the J gene TRBJ2-1; 9 bases are shared with TRBD2. The CDR3 is 15 residues long. J gave up 7 bases and V 3 bases, and 7 bases lay outside the gene matches. Germline-derived CDR1 and CDR2 are SGHTA and FQGNSA.